The rows below give T cell receptor beta chains drawn from one sample of a study of CD8+ T cells in alopecia areata. Libraries were prepared by immunoSEQ multiplex PCR; TCRdb keeps only in-frame clonotypes and omits some of them. The sample comprises approximately 140,000 clones, approximately 45% of which are singletons, and roughly 6.8% rests with the top ten. Sample: CD4+ T cells sorted from blood. The receptors here all came from a human donor with alopecia areata. CDR3s include the opening cysteine and the closing phenylalanine or tryptophan. The order of the fields is J gene, V gene, D gene, clone size, CDR3 DNA, CDR3 protein. A D gene is named only where the DNA matches it firmly. A row's size may be missing; if present it is once, few, many or a size class.

TRBJ2-4 TRBV28 TRBD2 NA TGTGCCAGCGAGGGAGCGGGGAGCTCCAAAAACATTCAGTACTTC CASEGAGSSKNIQYF
TRBJ1-2 TRBV29-1 NA few TGCAGCGTTGAATCTCCAGGGGACGGCTACACCTTC CSVESPGDGYTF
TRBJ2-3 TRBV2 NA NA TGTGCCAGCGACGAAGGACGGACAGATACGCAGTATTTT CASDEGRTDTQYF
TRBJ2-2 TRBV27 NA few TGTGCCAGCAGTTCACCCTGGGCTGGGGAGCTGTTTTTT CASSSPWAGELFF
TRBJ2-6 TRBV18 NA few TGTGCCAGCTCACCCCCTCGTCACGGCGGGGACTCTGGGGCCAACGTCCTGACTTTC CASSPPRHGGDSGANVLTF
TRBJ2-5 TRBV29-1 NA NA TGCAGCGTTGAAGACAAAGCCCAAGAGACCCAGTACTTC CSVEDKAQETQYF
TRBJ2-7 TRBV28 NA few TGTGCCAGCAAGACCGGGGGAACTACCTACGAGCAGTACTTC CASKTGGTTYEQYF
TRBJ2-1 TRBV11-1 TRBD2 NA TGTGCCAGCAGCAGACTAGCGGGTAGTGAGCAGTTCTTC CASSRLAGSEQFF
TRBJ2-1 TRBV7-2 TRBD1 NA TGTGCCAGCAGCTCGGGGGACAGGTTCTACAATGAGCAGTTCTTC CASSSGDRFYNEQFF
TRBJ2-7 TRBV7-2 TRBD2 NA TGTGCCAGCAGCCCCGCCGGGACTAGCTACGAGCAGTACTTC CASSPAGTSYEQYF
TRBJ2-1 TRBV27 TRBD2 NA TGTGCCAGTCATCCTAGCGGGACGGGCGGCAATGAGCAGTTCTTC CASHPSGTGGNEQFF
TRBJ2-4 TRBV2 NA few TGTGCCAGCAGCCAGGGTGGCATTCAGTACTTC CASSQGGIQYF
TRBJ1-1 TRBV18 NA NA TGTGCCAGCTCACCACTTCAGGGTAGGACTGAAGCTTTCTTT CASSPLQGRTEAFF
TRBJ2-2 TRBV2 NA NA TGTGCCAGCAGTGAAGAGGGAACCGGGGAGCTGTTTTTT CASSEEGTGELFF
TRBJ1-4 TRBV4-1 TRBD1 NA TGCGCCAGCACCGACAGGGGCGAAGAAAAACTGTTTTTT CASTDRGEEKLFF
TRBJ2-7 TRBV28 TRBD2 NA TGTGCCAGCAGGACTTTAGGACTAGCGGAAACCGAGCAGTACTTC CASRTLGLAETEQYF
TRBJ1-3 TRBV29-1 NA NA TGCAGCGTTGCCTCTGGAAACACCATATATTTT CSVASGNTIYF
TRBJ2-7 TRBV28 NA NA TGTGCCAGCAGTTTAACGGTAGCCTACGAGCAGTACTTC CASSLTVAYEQYF
TRBJ2-5 TRBV7-9 NA few TGTGCCAGCGACTTCGAGGGTGGAGAGACCCAGTACTTC CASDFEGGETQYF
TRBJ2-1 TRBV29-1 NA NA TGCAGCGTTGGGGGGGCGAATACTCTCTACAATGAGCAGTTCTTC CSVGGANTLYNEQFF
TRBJ2-4 TRBV4-1 TRBD1 few TGCGCCAGCAGCCAGACAGGGTTTCGTAATGTCAAAAACATTCAGTACTTC CASSQTGFRNVKNIQYF
TRBJ2-7 TRBV13 TRBD1 NA TGTGCCAGCAGCTCGGGCGGGACAGGGGGCCGCGAGCAGTACTTC CASSSGGTGGREQYF
TRBJ2-7 TRBV29-1 TRBD1 few TGCAGCGTTCTGACAGGGGTTTACGAGCAGTACTTC CSVLTGVYEQYF
TRBJ2-5 TRBV29-1 NA few TGCAGCGTTGAAGGGGTGGCTCAAGAGACCCAGTACTTC CSVEGVAQETQYF
TRBJ2-7 TRBV5-1 TRBD2 NA TGCGCCAGCAGCTTGGCCCCCCAACTAGCGCGTTCTTACGAGCAGTACTTC CASSLAPQLARSYEQYF
TRBJ2-1 TRBV5-4 TRBD2 NA TGTGCCAGCAGTGGACTAGCGGAGCAGTTCTTC CASSGLAEQFF
TRBJ1-5 TRBV15 TRBD1 NA TGTGCCACCAGCGGGACAGGGATGTCTCAGCCCCAGCATTTT CATSGTGMSQPQHF
TRBJ2-5 TRBV6-5 NA NA TGTGCCAGCAGTTACGCCGAGACCCAGTACTTC CASSYAETQYF
TRBJ2-7 TRBV27 TRBD2 NA TGTGCCAGCAGTTCCCCTCCGGGACTAGGATCCTACGAGCAGTACTTC CASSSPPGLGSYEQYF
TRBJ2-3 TRBV18 NA NA TGTGCCAGCCGAGTTTCCGGAGTTGGCACAGATACGCAGTATTTT CASRVSGVGTDTQYF
TRBJ1-5 TRBV30 NA NA TGTGCCTGGAGTTCAGGGGGCAATCAGCCCCAGCATTTT CAWSSGGNQPQHF
TRBJ2-1 TRBV29-1 NA NA TGCAGCGTTGCGTACCCTTCCGTTCGAGGGCCCCTAGAATACAATGAGCAGTTCTTC CSVAYPSVRGPLEYNEQFF
TRBJ2-3 TRBV29-1 NA few TGCAGCGCCGGCTGGAGCACAGATACGCAGTATTTT CSAGWSTDTQYF
TRBJ2-1 TRBV5-1 TRBD1 few TGCGCCAGCAGGCCCTCTCCGGGACAGTTCAATGAGCAGTTCTTC CASRPSPGQFNEQFF
TRBJ1-2 TRBV23-1 NA NA TGCGCCAGATTAGACTATGGCTACACCTTC CARLDYGYTF
TRBJ2-3 TRBV5-1 NA NA TGCGCCAGCAGCTTGGGGAGGACTACGGGCACAGATACGCAGTATTTT CASSLGRTTGTDTQYF
TRBJ1-3 TRBV30 NA NA TGTGCCTGGAGTGAAGGGAGGGGAAACACCATATATTTT CAWSEGRGNTIYF
TRBJ1-2 TRBV9 NA NA TGTGCCAGCAGCGGTACACCGGGACCGGACTATGGCTACACCTTC CASSGTPGPDYGYTF
TRBJ2-7 TRBV30 NA NA TGTGCCTGGAGGGCCGTCATGTACGAGCAGTACTTC CAWRAVMYEQYF
TRBJ2-7 TRBV28 TRBD1 NA TGTGCCGGCAGTGCCCCCGGGACAGCAAGCTCCTACGAGCAGTACTTC CAGSAPGTASSYEQYF
TRBJ1-2 TRBV6-5 TRBD1 NA TGTGCCAGCAGTTTGGGGACAGCCTATGGCTACACCTTC CASSLGTAYGYTF
TRBJ2-5 TRBV6-1 NA NA TGTGCCACCCACGCCGGGACTTCGACCCAGTACTTC CATHAGTSTQYF